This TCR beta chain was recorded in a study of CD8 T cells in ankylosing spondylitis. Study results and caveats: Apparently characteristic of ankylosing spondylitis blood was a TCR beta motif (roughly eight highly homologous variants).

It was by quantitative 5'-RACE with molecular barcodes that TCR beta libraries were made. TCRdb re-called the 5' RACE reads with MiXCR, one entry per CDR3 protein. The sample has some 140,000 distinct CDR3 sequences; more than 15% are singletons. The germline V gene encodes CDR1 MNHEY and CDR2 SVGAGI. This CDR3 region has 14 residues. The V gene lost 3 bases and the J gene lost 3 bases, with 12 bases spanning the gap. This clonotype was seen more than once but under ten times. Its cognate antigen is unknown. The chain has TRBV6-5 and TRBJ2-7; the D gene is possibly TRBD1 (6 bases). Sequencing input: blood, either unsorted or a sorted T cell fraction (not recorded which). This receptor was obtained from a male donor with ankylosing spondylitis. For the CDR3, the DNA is TGTGCCAGCAGTTATGCCGGACAGAGCTACGAGCAGTACTTC. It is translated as CASSYAGQSYEQYF.